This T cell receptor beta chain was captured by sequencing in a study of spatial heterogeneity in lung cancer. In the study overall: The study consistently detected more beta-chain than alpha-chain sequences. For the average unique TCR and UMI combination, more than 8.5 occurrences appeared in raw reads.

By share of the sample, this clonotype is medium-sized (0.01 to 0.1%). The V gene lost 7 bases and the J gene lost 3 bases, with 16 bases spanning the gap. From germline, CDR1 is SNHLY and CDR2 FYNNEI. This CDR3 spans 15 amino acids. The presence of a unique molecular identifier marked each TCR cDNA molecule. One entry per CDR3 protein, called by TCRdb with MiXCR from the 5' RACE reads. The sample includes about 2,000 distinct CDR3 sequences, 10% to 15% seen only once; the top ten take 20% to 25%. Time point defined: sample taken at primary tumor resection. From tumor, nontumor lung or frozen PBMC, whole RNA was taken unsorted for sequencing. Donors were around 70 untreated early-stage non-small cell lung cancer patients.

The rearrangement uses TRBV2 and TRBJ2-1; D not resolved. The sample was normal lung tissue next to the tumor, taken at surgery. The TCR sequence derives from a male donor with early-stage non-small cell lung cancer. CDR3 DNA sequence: TGTGCCAGCAACTTGGACGGATCCTTCTACAATGAGCAGTTCTTC. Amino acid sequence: CASNLDGSFYNEQFF.